This T cell receptor beta chain appears in the sequencing data of a study of PD-L1 blockade in urothelial cancer. Study-wide background: From 0 to 3 prior chemotherapy regimens had been given to the patients. Blood yielded a median of roughly 140,000 T cells per sample.

With 3 bases clipped from V and 4 bases from J, the junction kept 2 bases outside the gene matches. Germline CDR1 is SEHNR and CDR2 is FQNEAQ (reference sequence). This CDR3 region has 13 residues. Time point reported: peripheral blood 6 weeks after treatment start. For each patient, 1 to 8 samples were obtained, pretreatment and on-treatment. Each PCR had synthetic TCR analog templates added to it as a spike-in. TCRdb's copy holds only in-frame clones and misses some; the assay was immunoSEQ multiplex PCR. The table records nearly 50,000 clones, roughly 80% of them present only once. The sequence was collected from a man aged 65-85 years with urothelial cancer. The sequenced sample was PBMCs, obtained around atezolizumab (anti-PD-L1) treatment. The genes are TRBV7-9 and TRBJ2-5; 7 nucleotides match TRBD2. DNA of the CDR3: TGTGCCAGCAGCTTCAGACTAGCAGAGACCCAGTACTTC. It encodes CASSFRLAETQYF.